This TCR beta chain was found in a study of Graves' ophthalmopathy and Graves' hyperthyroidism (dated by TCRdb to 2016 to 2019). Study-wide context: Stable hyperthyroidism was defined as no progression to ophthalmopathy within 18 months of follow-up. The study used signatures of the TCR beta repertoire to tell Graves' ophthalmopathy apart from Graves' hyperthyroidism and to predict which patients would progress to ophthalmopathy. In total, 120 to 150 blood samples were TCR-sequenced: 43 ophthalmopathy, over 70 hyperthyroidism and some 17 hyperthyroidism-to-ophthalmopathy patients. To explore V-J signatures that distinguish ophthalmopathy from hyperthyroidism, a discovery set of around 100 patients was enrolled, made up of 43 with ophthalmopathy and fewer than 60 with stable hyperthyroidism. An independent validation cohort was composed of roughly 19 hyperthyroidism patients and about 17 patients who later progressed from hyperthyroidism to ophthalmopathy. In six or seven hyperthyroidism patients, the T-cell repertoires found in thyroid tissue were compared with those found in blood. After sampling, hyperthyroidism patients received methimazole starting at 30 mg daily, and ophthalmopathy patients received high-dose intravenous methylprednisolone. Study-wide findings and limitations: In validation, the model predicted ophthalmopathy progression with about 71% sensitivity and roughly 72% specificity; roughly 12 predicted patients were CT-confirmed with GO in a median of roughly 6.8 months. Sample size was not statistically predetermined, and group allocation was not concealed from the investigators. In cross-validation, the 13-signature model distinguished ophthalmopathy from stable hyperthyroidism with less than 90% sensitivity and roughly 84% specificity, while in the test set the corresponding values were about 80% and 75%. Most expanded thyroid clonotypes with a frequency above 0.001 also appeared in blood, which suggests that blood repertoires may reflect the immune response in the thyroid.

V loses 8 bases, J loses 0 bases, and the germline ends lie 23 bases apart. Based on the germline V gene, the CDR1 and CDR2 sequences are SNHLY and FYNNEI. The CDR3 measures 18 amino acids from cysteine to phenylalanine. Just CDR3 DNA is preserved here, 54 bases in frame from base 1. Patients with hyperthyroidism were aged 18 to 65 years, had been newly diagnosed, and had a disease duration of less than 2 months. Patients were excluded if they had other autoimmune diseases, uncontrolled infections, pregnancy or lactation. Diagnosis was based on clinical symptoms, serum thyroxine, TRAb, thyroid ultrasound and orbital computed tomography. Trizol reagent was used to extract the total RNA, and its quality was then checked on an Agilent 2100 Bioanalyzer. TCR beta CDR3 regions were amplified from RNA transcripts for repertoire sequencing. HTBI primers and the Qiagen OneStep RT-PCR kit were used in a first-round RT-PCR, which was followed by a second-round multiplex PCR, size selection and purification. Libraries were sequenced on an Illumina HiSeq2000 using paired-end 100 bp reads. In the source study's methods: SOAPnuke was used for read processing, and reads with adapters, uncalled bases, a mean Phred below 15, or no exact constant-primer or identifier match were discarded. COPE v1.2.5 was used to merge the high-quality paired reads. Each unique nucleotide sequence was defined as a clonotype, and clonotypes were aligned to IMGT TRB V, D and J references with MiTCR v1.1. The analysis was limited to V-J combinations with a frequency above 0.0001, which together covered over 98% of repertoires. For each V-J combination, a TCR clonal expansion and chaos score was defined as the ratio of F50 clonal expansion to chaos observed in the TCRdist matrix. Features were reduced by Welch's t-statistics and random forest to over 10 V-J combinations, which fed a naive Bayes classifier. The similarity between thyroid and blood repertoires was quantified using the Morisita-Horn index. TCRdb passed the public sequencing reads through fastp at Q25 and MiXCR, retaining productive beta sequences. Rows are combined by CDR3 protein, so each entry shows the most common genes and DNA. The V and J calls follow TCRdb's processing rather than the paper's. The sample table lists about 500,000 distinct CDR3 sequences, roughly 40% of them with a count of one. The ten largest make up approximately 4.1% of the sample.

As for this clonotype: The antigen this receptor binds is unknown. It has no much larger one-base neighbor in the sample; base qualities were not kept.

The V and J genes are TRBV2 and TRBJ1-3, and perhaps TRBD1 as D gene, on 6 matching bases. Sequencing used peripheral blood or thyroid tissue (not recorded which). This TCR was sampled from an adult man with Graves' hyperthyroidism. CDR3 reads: CASQGRGLPRVSGNTIYF. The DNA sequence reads TGTGCCAGCCAAGGCCGGGGGCTCCCGAGGGTCTCTGGAAACACCATATATTTT.